In this sample, the clone carrying this T cell receptor beta chain turned up a few times. The antigen is undetermined. The data derive from a study of blood T cells in healthy people across ages. Across the study: Every two T cells gave about one barcoded beta molecule via template switching.

The CDR3 has 19 residues. V lost 6 bases to trimming and J lost 0 bases; unmatched junction nucleotides: 12. Germline V gene data show CDR1 as PRHDT and CDR2 as FYEKMQ (reference sequence). Notes on the study in general: Diversity of TCR beta correlated strongly with naive T cell percentage. Age showed a roughly linear inverse relationship with TCR beta diversity per million T cells.

Primed by a sample-barcoded 5' primer and a J-beta primer mix, a second PCR proceeded for 7 to 11 cycles. Researchers report that each sample yielded at least 3 million CDR3-containing paired-end reads. MiXCR was run by TCRdb on the 5' RACE reads, yielding one entry per CDR3 protein. The sample consists of over a million distinct CDR3 sequences, approximately 38% of them appearing once. Specimen: blood. The clonotype was recovered from a woman under 30 in good health. V and J are TRBV13 and TRBJ2-1; TRBD2 matches 12 bases. CDR3 residues: CASRVRTSGILSSYNEQFF. In DNA, the CDR3 is TGTGCCAGCAGAGTTAGGACTAGCGGGATACTAAGCTCCTACAATGAGCAGTTCTTC.